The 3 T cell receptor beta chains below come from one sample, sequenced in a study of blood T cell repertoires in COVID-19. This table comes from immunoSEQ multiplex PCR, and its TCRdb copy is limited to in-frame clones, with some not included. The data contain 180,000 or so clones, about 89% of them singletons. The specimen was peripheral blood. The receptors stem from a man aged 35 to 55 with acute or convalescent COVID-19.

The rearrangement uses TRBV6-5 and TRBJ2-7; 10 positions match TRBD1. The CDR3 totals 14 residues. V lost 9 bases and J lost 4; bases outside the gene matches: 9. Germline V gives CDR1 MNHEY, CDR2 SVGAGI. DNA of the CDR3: TGTGCCAGTCGACGGGACAGGGGACGATACGAGCAGTACTTC. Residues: CASRRDRGRYEQYF.

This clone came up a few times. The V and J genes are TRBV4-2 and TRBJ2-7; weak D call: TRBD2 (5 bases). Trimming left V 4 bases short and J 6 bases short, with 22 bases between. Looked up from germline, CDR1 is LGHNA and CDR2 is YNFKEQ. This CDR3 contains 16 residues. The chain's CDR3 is CASSRGSVFTLAEQYF. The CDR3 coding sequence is TGTGCCAGCAGCCGAGGGTCCGTCTTCACCCTAGCCGAGCAGTACTTC.

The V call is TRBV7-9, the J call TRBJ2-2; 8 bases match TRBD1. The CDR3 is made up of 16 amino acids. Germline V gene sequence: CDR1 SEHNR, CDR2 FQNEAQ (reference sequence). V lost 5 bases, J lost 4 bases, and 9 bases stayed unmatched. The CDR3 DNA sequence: TGTGCCAGCAGCACAAGGACAGGGTGGAGCACCGGGGAGCTGTTTTTT. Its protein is CASSTRTGWSTGELFF.